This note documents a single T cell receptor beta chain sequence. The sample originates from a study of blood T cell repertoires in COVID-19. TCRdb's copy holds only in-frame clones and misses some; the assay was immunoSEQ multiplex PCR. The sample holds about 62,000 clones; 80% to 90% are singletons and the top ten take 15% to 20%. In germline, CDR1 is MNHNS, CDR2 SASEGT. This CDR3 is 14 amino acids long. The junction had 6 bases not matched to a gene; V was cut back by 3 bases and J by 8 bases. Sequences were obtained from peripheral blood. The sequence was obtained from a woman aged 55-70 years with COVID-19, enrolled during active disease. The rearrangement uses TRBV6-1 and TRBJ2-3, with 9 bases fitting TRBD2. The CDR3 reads CASSEGLASGTQYF. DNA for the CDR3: TGTGCCAGCAGTGAGGGACTAGCCTCAGGTACGCAGTATTTT.